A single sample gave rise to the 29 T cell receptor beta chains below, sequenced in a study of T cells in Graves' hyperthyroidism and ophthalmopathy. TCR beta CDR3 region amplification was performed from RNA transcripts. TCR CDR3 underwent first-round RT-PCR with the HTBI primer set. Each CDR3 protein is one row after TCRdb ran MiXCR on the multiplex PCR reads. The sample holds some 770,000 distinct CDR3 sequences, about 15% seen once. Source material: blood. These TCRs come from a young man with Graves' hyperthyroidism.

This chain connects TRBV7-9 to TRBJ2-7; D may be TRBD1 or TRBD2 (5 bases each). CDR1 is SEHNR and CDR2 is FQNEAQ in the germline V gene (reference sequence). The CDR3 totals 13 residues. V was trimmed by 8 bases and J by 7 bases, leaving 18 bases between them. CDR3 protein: CASCPGPREEQYF. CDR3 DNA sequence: TGTGCCAGCTGCCCGGGGCCCAGAGAGGAGCAGTACTTC.

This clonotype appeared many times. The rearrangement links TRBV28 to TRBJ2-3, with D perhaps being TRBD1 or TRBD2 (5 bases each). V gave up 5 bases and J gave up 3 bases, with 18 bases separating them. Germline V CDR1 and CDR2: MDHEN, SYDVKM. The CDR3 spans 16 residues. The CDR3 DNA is TGTGCCAGCAGTAACATGGGAACGGGGCTGACAGATACGCAGTATTTT. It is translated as CASSNMGTGLTDTQYF. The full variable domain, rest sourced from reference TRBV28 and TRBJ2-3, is DVKVTQSSRYLVKRTGEKVFLECVQDMDHENMFWYRQDPGLGLRLIYFSYDVKMKEKGDIPEGYSVSREKKERFSLILESASTNQTSMYLCASSNMGTGLTDTQYFGPGTRLTVL.

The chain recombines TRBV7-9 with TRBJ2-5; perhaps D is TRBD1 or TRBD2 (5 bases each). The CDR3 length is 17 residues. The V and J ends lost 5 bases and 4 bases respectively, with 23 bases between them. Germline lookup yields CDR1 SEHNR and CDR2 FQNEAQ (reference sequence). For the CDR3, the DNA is TGTGCCAGCAGCACCCCCTGGGGGACCCAGAGGGGAGAGACCCAGTACTTC. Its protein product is CASSTPWGTQRGETQYF.

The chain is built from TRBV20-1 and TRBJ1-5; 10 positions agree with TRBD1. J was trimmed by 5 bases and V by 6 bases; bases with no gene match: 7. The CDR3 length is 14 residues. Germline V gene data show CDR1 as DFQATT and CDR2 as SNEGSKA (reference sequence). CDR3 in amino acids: CSAGDRGRDQPQHF. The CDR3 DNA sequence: TGCAGTGCGGGAGACAGGGGGCGCGATCAGCCCCAGCATTTT.

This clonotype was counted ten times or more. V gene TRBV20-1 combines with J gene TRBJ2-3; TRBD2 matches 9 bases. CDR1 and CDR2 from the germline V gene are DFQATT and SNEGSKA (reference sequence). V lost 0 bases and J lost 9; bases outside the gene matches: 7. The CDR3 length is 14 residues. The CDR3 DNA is TGCAGTGCTAGAGAGGCGGGAGGGACCCCGACGCAGTATTTT. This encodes CSAREAGGTPTQYF.

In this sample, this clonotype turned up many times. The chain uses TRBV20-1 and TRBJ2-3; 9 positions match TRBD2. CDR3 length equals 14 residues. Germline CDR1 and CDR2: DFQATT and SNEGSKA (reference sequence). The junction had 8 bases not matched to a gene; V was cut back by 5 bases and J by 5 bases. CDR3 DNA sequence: TGCAGTGCTCCTTTAGCGGGAGTAGGAGATACGCAGTATTTT. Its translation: CSAPLAGVGDTQYF.

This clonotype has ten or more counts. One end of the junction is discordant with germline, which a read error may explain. The CDR3 loop reads CASSLNSGRETQYF. The CDR3 DNA sequence: TGTGCTAGCAGCTTAAATAGTGGGAGAGAGACCCAGTACTTC. V is TRBV7-7 and J is TRBJ2-5; D might be TRBD2 (5 bases). The CDR3 sequence is 14 residues long. Germline CDR1 is SSHAT and CDR2 is FNYEAQ (reference sequence).

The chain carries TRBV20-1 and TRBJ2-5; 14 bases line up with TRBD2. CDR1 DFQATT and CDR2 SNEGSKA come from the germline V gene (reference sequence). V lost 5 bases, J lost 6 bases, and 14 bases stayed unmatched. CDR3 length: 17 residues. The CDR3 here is CSAGGGRLAGGPQTQYF. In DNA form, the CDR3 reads TGCAGTGCTGGGGGGGGTCGACTAGCGGGAGGGCCGCAGACCCAGTACTTC.

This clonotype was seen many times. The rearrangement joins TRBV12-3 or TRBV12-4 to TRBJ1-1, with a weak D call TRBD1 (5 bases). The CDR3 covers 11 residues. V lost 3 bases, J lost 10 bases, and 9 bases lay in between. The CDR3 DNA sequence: TGTGCCAGCAGTTTGGGGACTCGAGCTTTCTTT. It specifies CASSLGTRAFF.

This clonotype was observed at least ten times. The CDR3 sequence is CASSPLGTVQDQPQHF. The CDR3 region has the DNA TGTGCCAGCTCACCCCTCGGGACGGTTCAGGATCAGCCCCAGCATTTT. The chain carries TRBV18 and TRBJ1-5; tentatively, D is TRBD1 (5 bases). This CDR3 is built from 16 residues. V was cut by 3 bases and J by 5 bases, with 17 bases left in between. Germline CDR1 and CDR2: KGHSH and LQKENI.

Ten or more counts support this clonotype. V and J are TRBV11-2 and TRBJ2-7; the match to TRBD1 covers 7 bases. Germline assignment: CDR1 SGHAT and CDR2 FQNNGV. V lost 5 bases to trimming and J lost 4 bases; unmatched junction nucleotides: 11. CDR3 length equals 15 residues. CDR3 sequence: CASSVGQDPLYEQYF. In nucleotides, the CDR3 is TGTGCCAGCAGCGTAGGACAGGACCCTCTGTACGAGCAGTACTTC.

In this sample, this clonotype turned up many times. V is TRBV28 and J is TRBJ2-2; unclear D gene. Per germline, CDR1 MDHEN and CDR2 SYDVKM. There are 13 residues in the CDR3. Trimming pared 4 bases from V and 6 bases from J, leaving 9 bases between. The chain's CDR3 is CASSSGWSGELFF. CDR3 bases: TGTGCCAGCAGTTCCGGTTGGTCCGGGGAGCTGTTTTTT.

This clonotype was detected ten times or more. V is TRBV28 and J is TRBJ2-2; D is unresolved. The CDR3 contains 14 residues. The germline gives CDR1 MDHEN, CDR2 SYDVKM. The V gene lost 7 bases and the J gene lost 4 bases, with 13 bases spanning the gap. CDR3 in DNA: TGTGCCAGCACACTAATAGTGGGCACCGGGGAGCTGTTTTTT. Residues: CASTLIVGTGELFF.

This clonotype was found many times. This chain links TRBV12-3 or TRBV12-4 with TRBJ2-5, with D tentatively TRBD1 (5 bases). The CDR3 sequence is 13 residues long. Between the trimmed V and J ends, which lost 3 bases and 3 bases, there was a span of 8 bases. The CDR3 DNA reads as TGTGCCAGCAGTTTGGGCAGGGAAGAGACCCAGTACTTC. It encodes CASSLGREETQYF.

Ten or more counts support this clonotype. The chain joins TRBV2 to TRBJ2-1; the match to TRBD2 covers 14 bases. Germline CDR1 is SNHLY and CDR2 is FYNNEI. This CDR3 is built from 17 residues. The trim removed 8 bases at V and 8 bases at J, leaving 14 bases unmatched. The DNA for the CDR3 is TGTGCCAGCCACAGTTGGGGACTAGCGGGAGAACGGGATGAGCAGTTCTTC. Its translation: CASHSWGLAGERDEQFF.

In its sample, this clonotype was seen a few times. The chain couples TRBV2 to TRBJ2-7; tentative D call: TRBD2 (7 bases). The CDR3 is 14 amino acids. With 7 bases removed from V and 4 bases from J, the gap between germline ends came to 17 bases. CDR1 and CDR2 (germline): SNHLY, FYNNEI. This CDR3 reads CASKRGLGGYEQYF. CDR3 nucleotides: TGTGCCAGCAAAAGAGGACTAGGGGGATACGAGCAGTACTTC.

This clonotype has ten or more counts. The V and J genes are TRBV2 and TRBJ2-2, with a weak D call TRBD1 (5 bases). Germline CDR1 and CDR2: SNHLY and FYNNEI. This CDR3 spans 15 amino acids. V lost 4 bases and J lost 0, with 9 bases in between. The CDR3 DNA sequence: TGTGCCAGCAGTGGAGACAGTTCGAACACCGGGGAGCTGTTTTTT. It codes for CASSGDSSNTGELFF. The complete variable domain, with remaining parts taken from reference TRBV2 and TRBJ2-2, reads EPEVTQTPSHQVTQMGQEVILRCVPISNHLYFYWYRQILGQKVEFLVSFYNNEISEKSEIFDDQFSVERPDGSNFTLKIRSTKLEDSAMYFCASSGDSSNTGELFFGEGSRLTVL.

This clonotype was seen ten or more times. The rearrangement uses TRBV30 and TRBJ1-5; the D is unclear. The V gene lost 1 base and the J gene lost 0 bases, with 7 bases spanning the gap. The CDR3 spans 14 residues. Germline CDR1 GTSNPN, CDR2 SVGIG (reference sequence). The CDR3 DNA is TGTGCCTGGAGTGACGGGCTTAGCAATCAGCCCCAGCATTTT. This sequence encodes CAWSDGLSNQPQHF.

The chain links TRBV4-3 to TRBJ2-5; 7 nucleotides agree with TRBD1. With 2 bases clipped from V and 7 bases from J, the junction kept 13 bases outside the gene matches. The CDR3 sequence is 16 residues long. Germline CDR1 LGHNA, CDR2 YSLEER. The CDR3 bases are TGCGCCAGCAGCCAACGGGCGGTAGGGGGCGCGGGGACCCAGTACTTC. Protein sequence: CASSQRAVGGAGTQYF.

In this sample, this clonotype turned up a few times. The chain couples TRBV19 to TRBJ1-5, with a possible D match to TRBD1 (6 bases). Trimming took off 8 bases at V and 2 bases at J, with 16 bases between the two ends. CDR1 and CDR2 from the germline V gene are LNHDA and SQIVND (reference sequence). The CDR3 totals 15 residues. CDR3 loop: CASGAGAGGNQPQHF. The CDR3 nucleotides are TGTGCCAGTGGGGCAGGGGCGGGTGGCAATCAGCCCCAGCATTTT. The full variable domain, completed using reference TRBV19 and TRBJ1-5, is DGGITQSPKYLFRKEGQNVTLSCEQNLNHDAMYWYRQDPGQGLRLIYYSQIVNDFQKGDIAEGYSVSREKKESFPLTVTSAQKNPTAFYLCASGAGAGGNQPQHFGDGTRLSIL.

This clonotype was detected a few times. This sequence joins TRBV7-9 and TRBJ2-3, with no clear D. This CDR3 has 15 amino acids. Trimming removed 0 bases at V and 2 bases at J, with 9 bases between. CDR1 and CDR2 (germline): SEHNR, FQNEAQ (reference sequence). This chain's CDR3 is CASSLANRLTDTQYF. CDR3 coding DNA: TGTGCCAGCAGCTTAGCCAACCGACTCACAGATACGCAGTATTTT.

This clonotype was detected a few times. CDR3 nucleotide sequence: TGCAGCGTTGAGGACAGGGTGGGCACAGATACGCAGTATTTT. It encodes CSVEDRVGTDTQYF. This chain joins TRBV29-1 and TRBJ2-3; 8 bases agree with TRBD1. This CDR3 spans 14 amino acids. CDR1 SQVTM and CDR2 ANQGSEA come from the germline V gene. J gave up 1 base and V 3 bases, and 3 bases lay outside the gene matches.

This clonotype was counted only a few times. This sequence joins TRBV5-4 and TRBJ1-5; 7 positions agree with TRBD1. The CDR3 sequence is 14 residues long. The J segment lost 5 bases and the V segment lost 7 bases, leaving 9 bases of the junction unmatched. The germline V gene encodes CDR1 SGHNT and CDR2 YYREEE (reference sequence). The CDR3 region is CASFDGGGDQPQHF. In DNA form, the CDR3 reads TGTGCCAGCTTCGACGGAGGGGGCGATCAGCCCCAGCATTTT.

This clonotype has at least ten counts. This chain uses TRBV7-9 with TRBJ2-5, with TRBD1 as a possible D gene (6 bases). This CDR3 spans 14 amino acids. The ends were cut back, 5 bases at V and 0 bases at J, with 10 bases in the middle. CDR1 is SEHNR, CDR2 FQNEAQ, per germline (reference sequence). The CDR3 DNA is TGTGCCAGCAGCGTAACAGGGTACCAAGAGACCCAGTACTTC. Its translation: CASSVTGYQETQYF.

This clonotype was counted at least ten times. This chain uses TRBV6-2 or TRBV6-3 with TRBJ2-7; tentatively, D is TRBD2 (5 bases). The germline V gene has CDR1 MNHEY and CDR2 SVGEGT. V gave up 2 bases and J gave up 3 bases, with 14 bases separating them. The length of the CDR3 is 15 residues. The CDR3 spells CASSYGNGVFYEQYF. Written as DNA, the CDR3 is TGTGCCAGCAGTTACGGGAACGGGGTATTCTACGAGCAGTACTTC.

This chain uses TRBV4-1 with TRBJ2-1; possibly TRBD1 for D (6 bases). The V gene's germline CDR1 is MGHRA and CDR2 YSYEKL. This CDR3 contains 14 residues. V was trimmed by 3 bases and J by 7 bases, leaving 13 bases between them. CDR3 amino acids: CASSHPQGRNEQFF. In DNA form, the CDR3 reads TGCGCCAGCAGCCATCCGCAGGGGAGAAATGAGCAGTTCTTC.

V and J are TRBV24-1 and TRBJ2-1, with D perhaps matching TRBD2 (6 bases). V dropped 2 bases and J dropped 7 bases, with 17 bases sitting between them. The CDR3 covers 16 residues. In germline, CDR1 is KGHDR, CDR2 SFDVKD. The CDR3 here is CATSDYGGNGINEQFF. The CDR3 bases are TGTGCCACCAGTGATTACGGCGGGAATGGTATAAATGAGCAGTTCTTC.

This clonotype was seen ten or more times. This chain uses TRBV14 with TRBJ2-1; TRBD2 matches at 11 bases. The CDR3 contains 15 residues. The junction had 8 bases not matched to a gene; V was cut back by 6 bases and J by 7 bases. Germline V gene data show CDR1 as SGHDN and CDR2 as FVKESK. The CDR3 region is CASSLSGRAGNEQFF. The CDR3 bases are TGTGCCAGCAGTCTTAGCGGGAGGGCGGGGAATGAGCAGTTCTTC.

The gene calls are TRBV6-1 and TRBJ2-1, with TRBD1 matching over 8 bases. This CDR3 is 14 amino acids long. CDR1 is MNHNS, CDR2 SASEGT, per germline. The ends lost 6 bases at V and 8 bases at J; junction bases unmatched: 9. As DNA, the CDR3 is TGTGCCAGCAGGGACAGGGATCCCCTCGATGAGCAGTTCTTC. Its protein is CASRDRDPLDEQFF.